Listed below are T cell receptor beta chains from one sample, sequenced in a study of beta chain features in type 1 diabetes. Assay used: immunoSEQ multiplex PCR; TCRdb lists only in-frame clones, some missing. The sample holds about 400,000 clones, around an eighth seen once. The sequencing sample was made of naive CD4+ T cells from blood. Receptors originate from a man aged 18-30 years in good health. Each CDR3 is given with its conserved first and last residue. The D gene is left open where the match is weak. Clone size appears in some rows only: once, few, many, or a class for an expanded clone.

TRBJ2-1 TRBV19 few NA CASSALGMIINEQFF TGTGCCAGTAGTGCTCTGGGCATGATTATCAATGAGCAGTTCTTC
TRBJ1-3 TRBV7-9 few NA CASRSGGQTGNTIYF TGTGCCAGCAGGTCTGGCGGCCAGACTGGAAACACCATATATTTT
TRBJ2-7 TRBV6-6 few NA CASSYSSYEQYF TGTGCCAGCAGTTACTCTAGCTACGAGCAGTACTTC
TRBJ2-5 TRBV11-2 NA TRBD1 CASSLVGGETQYF TGTGCCAGCAGCTTAGTAGGGGGCGAGACCCAGTACTTC
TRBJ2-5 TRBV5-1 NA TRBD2 CASSFGLAEETQYF TGCGCCAGCAGCTTTGGACTAGCGGAAGAGACCCAGTACTTC
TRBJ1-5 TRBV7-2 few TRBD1 CASSLVGTGNQPQHF TGTGCCAGCAGCTTAGTCGGGACAGGGAATCAGCCCCAGCATTTT
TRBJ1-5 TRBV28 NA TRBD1 CASGRQGGEHF TGTGCCAGCGGACGACAGGGGGGTGAGCATTTT
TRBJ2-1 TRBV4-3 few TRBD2 CASSTRKAGANYNEQFF TGCGCCAGCAGCACTCGAAAAGCGGGAGCAAACTACAATGAGCAGTTCTTC
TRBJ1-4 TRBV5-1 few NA CASSSDTEKEKLFF TGCGCCAGCAGCTCGGACACGGAAAAAGAAAAACTGTTTTTT
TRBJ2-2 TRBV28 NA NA CASSPAGHNTGELFF TGTGCCAGCAGTCCAGCGGGACACAACACCGGGGAGCTGTTTTTT
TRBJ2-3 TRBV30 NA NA CAWMAANTQYF TGTGCCTGGATGGCTGCCAATACGCAGTATTTT
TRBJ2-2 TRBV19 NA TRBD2 CASSIVGLATGELFF TGTGCCAGTAGTATAGTGGGACTAGCTACCGGGGAGCTGTTTTTT
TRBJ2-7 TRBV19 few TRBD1 CASSIGGGVYEQYF TGTGCCAGTAGTATAGGAGGGGGCGTCTACGAGCAGTACTTC
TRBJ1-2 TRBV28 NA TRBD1 CASSSPGQGPQSGYTF TGTGCCAGCAGTTCTCCGGGACAGGGGCCTCAGTCTGGCTACACCTTC
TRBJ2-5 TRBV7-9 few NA CASSSRTPQETQYF TGTGCCAGCAGCTCCCGGACACCTCAAGAGACCCAGTACTTC
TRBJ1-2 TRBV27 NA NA CASSLREGGYGYTF TGTGCCAGCAGTTTACGAGAGGGAGGGTATGGCTACACCTTC
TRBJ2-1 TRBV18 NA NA CASCRSGEFDEQFF TGTGCCAGCTGTCGGTCGGGAGAGTTTGATGAGCAGTTCTTC
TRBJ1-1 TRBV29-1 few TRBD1 CSVRGQPNTEAFF TGCAGCGTCCGGGGACAGCCTAACACTGAAGCTTTCTTT
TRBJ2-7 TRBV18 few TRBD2 CASSPRSGGGEQYF TGTGCCAGCTCACCACGCTCGGGGGGAGGCGAGCAGTACTTC
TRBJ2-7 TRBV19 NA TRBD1 CASSIRDRGHEQYF TGTGCCAGTAGTATCCGGGACAGGGGGCACGAGCAGTACTTC
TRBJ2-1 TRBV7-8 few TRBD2 CASSFEGLADPYNEQFF TGTGCCAGCAGCTTTGAGGGACTAGCGGACCCCTACAATGAGCAGTTCTTC
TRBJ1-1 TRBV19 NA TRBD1 CASSPRDRGGPEAFF TGTGCCAGTAGTCCCCGGGACAGGGGTGGCCCTGAAGCTTTCTTT
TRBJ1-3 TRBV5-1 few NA CASCYGDSGNTIYF TGCGCCAGCTGTTACGGAGACTCTGGAAACACCATATATTTT
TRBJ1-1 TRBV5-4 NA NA CASSLDILGATEAFF TGTGCCAGCAGCTTGGACATCCTGGGGGCGACTGAAGCTTTCTTT
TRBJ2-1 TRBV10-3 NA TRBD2 CAIRSPVRTSGRGGEQFF TGTGCCATCAGGAGCCCTGTCCGGACTAGCGGGAGGGGTGGTGAGCAGTTCTTC
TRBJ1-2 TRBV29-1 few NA CSVRGRGYTF TGCAGCGTCCGGGGAAGAGGCTACACCTTC
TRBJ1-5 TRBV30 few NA CAFRGSGQPQHF TGTGCCTTCAGGGGTTCGGGGCAGCCCCAGCATTTT
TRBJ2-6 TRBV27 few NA CASGRTATSGANVLTF TGTGCCAGCGGAAGGACAGCGACCTCTGGGGCCAACGTCCTGACTTTC
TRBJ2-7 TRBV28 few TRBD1 CASSSGQGDEQYF TGTGCCAGCAGTAGCGGACAGGGGGACGAGCAGTACTTC